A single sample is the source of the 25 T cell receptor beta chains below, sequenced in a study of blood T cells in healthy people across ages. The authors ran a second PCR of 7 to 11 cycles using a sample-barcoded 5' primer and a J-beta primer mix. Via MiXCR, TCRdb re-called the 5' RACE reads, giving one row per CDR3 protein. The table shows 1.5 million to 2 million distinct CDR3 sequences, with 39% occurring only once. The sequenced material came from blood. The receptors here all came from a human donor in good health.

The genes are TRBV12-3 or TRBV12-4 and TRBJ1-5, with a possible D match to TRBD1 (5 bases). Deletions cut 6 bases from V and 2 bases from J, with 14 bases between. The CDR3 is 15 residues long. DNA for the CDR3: TGTGCCAGCAGCTGGGGGAGGGCGGGCAATCAGCCCCAGCATTTT. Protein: CASSWGRAGNQPQHF.

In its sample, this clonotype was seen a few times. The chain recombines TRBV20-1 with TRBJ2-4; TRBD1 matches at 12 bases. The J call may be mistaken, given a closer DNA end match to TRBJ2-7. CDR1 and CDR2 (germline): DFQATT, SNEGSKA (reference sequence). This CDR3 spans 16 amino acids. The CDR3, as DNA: TGCAGTGCTAGAGATCCACGGGGGACAGGGGGCCACGAGCAGTACTTC. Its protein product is CSARDPRGTGGHEQYF.

CDR3 amino acids: CASSYWLAGGTDTQYF. The CDR3 nucleotides are TGTGCCAGCAGTTATTGGCTAGCGGGGGGCACAGATACGCAGTATTTT. The J gene is TRBJ2-3, the V gene TRBV6-5; TRBD2 aligns across 10 bases. CDR1 and CDR2 (germline): MNHEY, SVGAGI. Unmatched junction bases numbered 4, after V lost 3 bases and J lost 1 base. The CDR3 totals 16 residues.

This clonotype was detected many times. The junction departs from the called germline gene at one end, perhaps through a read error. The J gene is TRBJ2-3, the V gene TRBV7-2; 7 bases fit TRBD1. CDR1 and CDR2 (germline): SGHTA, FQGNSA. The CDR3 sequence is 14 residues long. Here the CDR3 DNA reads TGCGCCAGCAGCCCGACAGGGAGCACAGATACGCAGTATTTT. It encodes CASSPTGSTDTQYF.

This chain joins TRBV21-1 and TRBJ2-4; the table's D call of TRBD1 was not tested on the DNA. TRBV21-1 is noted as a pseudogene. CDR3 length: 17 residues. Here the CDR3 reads CASTVPGQGTAKNIQYF. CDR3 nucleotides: TGTGCCAGCACCGTCCCGGGACAGGGCACAGCCAAAAACATTCAGTACTTC.

As DNA, the CDR3 is TGCAGCGCCCCGGACCCACAACTAAGCACTGAAGCTTTCTTT. Its protein product is CSAPDPQLSTEAFF. This chain joins TRBV29-1 and TRBJ1-1; D gene ambiguous. The germline V gene encodes CDR1 SQVTM and CDR2 ANQGSEA. Trimming cost V 7 bases and J 4 bases, with 19 bases left between them. CDR3 length: 14 residues.

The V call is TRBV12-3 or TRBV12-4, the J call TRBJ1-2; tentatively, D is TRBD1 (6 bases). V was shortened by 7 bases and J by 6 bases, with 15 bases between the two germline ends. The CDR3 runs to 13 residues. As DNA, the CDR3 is TGTGCCAGCACTTTGGGACAACGTCATGGCTACACCTTC. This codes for CASTLGQRHGYTF.

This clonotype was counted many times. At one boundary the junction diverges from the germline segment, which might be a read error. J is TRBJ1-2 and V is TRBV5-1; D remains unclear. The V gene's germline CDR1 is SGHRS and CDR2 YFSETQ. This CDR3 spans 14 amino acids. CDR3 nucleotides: TGTGCCAGCAGCTTAGATGGGAGTAACTATGGCTACACCTTC. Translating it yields CASSLDGSNYGYTF. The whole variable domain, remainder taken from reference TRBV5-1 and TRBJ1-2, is KAGVTQTPRYLIKTRGQQVTLSCSPISGHRSVSWYQQTPGQGLQFLFEYFSETQRNKGNFPGRFSGRQFSNSRSEMNVSTLELGDSALYLCASSLDGSNYGYTFGSGTRLTVV.

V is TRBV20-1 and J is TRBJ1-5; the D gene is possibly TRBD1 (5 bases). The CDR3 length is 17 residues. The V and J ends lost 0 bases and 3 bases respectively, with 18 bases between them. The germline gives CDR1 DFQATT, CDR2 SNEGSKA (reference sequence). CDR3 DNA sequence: TGCAGTGCTAGAGATCTTACGTGGGCAGGGCACAATCAGCCCCAGCATTTT. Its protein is CSARDLTWAGHNQPQHF.

The CDR3: CASSPPGPTKLGYTF. The CDR3 region has the DNA TGTGCCAGCAGCCCTCCGGGCCCAACTAAGCTAGGCTACACCTTC. The V call is TRBV7-8, the J call TRBJ1-2; D is undetermined. This CDR3 has 15 amino acids. Germline loops: CDR1 SGHVS, CDR2 FQNEAQ. The ends were cut back, 5 bases at V and 8 bases at J, with 21 bases in the middle.

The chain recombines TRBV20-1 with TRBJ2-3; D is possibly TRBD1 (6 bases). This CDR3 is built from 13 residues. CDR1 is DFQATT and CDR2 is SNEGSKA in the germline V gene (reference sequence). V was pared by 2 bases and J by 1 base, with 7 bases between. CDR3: CSARKGGTDTQYF. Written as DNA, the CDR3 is TGCAGTGCTAGAAAGGGGGGCACAGATACGCAGTATTTT.

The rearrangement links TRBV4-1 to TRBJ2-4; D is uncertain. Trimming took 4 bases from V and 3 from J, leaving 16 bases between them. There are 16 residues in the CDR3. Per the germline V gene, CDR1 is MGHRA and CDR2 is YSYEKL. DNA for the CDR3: TGCGCCAGCAGCCCATTAGGCGCCCCGGGCAAAAACATTCAGTACTTC. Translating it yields CASSPLGAPGKNIQYF.

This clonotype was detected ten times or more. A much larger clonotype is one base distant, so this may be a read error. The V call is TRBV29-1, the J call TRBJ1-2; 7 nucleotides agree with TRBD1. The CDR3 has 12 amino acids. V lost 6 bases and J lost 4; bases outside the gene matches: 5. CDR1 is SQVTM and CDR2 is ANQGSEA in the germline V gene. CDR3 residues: CSVDRERYGYTF. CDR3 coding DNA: TGCAGCGTCGACAGGGAACGCTATGGCTACACCTTC.

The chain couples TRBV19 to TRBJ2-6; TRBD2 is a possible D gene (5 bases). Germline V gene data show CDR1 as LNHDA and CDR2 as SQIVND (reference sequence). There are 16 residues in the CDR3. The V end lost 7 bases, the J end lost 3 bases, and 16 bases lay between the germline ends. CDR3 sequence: CASTLRSGNGANVLTF. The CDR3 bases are TGTGCCAGTACCCTGAGGTCGGGGAATGGGGCCAACGTCCTGACTTTC.

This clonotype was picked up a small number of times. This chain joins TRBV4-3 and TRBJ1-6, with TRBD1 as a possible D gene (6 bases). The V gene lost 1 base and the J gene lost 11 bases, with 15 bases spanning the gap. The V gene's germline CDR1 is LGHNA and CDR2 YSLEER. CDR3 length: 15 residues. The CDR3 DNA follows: TGCGCCAGCAGCCAAGTAGGTAGGGGGATGGCACCCCTCCACTTT. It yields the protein CASSQVGRGMAPLHF.

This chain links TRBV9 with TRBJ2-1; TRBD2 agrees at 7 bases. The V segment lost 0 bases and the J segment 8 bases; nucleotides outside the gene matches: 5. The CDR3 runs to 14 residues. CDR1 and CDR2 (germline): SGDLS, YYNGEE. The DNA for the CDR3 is TGTGCCAGCAGCGTAGAGGGAGCGGGGCATGAGCAGTTCTTC. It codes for CASSVEGAGHEQFF.

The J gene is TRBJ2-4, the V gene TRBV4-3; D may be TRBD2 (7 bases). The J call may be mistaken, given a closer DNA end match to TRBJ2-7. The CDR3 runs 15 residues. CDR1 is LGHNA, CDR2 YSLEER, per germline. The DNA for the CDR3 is TGCGCCAGCAGCCAAGTACTAGGGGGGGCCTACGAGCAGTACTTC. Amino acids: CASSQVLGGAYEQYF.

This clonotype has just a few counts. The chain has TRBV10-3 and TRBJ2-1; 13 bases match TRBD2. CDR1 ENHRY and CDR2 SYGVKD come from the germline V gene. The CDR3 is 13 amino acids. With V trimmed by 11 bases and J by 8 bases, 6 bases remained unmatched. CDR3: CAATSGGVDEQFF. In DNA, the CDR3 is TGTGCCGCTACTAGCGGGGGGGTTGATGAGCAGTTCTTC.

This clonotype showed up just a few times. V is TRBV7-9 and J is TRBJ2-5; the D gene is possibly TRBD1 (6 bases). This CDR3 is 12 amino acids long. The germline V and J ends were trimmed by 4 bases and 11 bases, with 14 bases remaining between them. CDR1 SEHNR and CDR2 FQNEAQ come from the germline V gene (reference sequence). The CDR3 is CASSSTGFAQYF. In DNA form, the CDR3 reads TGTGCCAGCAGCTCTACAGGGTTTGCACAGTACTTC.

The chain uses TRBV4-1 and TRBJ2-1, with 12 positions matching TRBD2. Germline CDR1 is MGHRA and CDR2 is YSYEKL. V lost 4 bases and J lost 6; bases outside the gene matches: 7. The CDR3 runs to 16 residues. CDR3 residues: CASSLGTSGYINEQFF. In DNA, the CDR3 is TGCGCCAGCAGCCTCGGGACTAGCGGGTACATCAATGAGCAGTTCTTC.

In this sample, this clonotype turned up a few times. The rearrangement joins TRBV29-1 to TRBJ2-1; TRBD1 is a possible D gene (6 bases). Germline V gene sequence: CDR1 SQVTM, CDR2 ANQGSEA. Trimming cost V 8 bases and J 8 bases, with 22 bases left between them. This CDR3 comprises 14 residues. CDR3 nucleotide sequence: TGCAGCACACAGGGCTTACGGGCGATCGATGAGCAGTTCTTC. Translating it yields CSTQGLRAIDEQFF.

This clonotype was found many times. The CDR3 region is CASSLFGGDTDTQYF. The CDR3 DNA reads TGTGCCAGCAGTCTTTTCGGGGGAGACACAGATACGCAGTATTTT. The gene calls are TRBV27 and TRBJ2-3; D possibly corresponds to TRBD2 (6 bases). Germline V gene lookup returns CDR1 MNHEY and CDR2 SMNVEV (reference sequence). The CDR3 runs to 15 residues. The ends were cut back, 5 bases at V and 2 bases at J, with 14 bases in the middle.

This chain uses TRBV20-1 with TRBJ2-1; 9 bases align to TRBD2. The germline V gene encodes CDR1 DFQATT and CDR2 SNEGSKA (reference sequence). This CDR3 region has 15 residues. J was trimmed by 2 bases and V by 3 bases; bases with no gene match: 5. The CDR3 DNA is TGCAGTGCTAGGTGGCGGGGGGGCCCCTACAATGAGCAGTTCTTC. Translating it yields CSARWRGGPYNEQFF.

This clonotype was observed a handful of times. The CDR3 spells CASSPRTGNDQPQHF. Written as DNA, the CDR3 is TGTGCCAGCAGCCCCCGGACAGGGAACGATCAGCCCCAGCATTTT. The chain combines TRBV7-2 with TRBJ1-5; 8 bases line up with TRBD1. CDR3 length equals 15 residues. Germline V gives CDR1 SGHTA, CDR2 FQGNSA. After removal of 5 bases from V and 5 bases from J, the junction contained 8 bases not matched to a gene.

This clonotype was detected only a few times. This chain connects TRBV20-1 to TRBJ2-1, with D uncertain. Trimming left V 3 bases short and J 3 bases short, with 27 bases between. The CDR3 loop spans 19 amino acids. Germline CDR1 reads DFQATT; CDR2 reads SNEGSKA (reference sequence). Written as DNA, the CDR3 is TGCAGTGCTAGCCAACCCCCAAAGGGAAGTTCTTTAAACTACAATGAGCAGTTCTTC. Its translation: CSASQPPKGSSLNYNEQFF.